Following are 29 T cell receptor beta chains from one sample sequenced in a study of cytomegalovirus exposure and HLA in healthy donors. The PCR had 60 Vbeta and 13 Jbeta primers. TCRdb's table, derived via immunoSEQ multiplex PCR, lists solely in-frame clones and lacks some. The profile shows about 170,000 clones, 75% to 90% of them singletons. The sequencing input was PBMCs. The receptors were gathered from a boy younger than 10 in good health and CMV-seronegative.

V and J are TRBV5-1 and TRBJ1-6; D is uncertain. Trimming took off 4 bases at V and 7 bases at J, with 15 bases between the two ends. The CDR3 has 15 amino acids. The V gene's germline CDR1 is SGHRS and CDR2 YFSETQ. The CDR3 sequence: CASSLDWGGNSPLHF. The CDR3 DNA follows: TGCGCCAGCAGCCTCGACTGGGGAGGGAATTCACCCCTCCACTTT.

The chain links TRBV5-1 to TRBJ2-3, with a tentative D call TRBD2 (6 bases). The germline CDR1 and CDR2 sequences are SGHRS and YFSETQ. V shed 0 bases and J shed 0 bases, with 11 bases lying between them. The CDR3 runs 16 residues. The CDR3 sequence is CASSLAGTSSTDTQYF. CDR3 nucleotides: TGCGCCAGCAGCTTGGCCGGGACTTCTAGCACAGATACGCAGTATTTT.

The chain combines TRBV4-1 with TRBJ2-7; 8 bases agree with TRBD1. The V and J ends lost 3 bases and 6 bases, in that order; junction bases with no gene match: 22. The length of the CDR3 is 19 residues. CDR1 MGHRA and CDR2 YSYEKL come from the germline V gene. CDR3 sequence: CASSHLVVGFRTGSGEQYF. CDR3 coding DNA: TGCGCCAGCAGCCATCTCGTGGTCGGCTTCCGGACAGGGAGCGGCGAGCAGTACTTC.

This chain connects TRBV7-9 to TRBJ2-3; 7 bases map to TRBD2. Germline CDR1 and CDR2: SEHNR and FQNEAQ (reference sequence). The CDR3 is 13 amino acids. With V trimmed by 5 bases and J by 6 bases, 5 bases remained unmatched. CDR3 amino acids: CASSPLGGDTQYF. As DNA, the CDR3 is TGTGCCAGCAGCCCCCTCGGGGGGGATACGCAGTATTTT.

The chain joins TRBV28 to TRBJ1-1; D is uncertain. Per the germline V gene, CDR1 is MDHEN and CDR2 is SYDVKM. The V end was cut by 3 bases, the J end by 2 bases, with 10 bases between. CDR3 size: 14 residues. The CDR3, as DNA: TGTGCCAGCAGTTTCCCTGCCCTAAACACTGAAGCTTTCTTT. As protein: CASSFPALNTEAFF.

This rearrangement joins TRBV5-4 to TRBJ2-5, with TRBD2 as a possible D gene (6 bases). The CDR3 extends over 14 amino acids. Germline assignment: CDR1 SGHNT and CDR2 YYREEE (reference sequence). V was cut by 6 bases and J by 9 bases, with 21 bases left in between. CDR3 amino acids: CASTSRGSGGSQYF. CDR3 coding DNA: TGTGCCAGCACCTCCCGGGGGTCCGGAGGGTCCCAGTACTTC.

The rearrangement joins TRBV27 to TRBJ2-7; 11 bases fit TRBD2. The CDR3 spans 16 residues. The J segment lost 4 bases and the V segment lost 4 bases, leaving 9 bases of the junction unmatched. The germline CDR1 and CDR2 sequences are MNHEY and SMNVEV (reference sequence). Written as DNA, the CDR3 is TGTGCCAGCAGTTCGCTCCGACTAGCGGGACGGTACGAGCAGTACTTC. It translates to CASSSLRLAGRYEQYF.

The V and J genes are TRBV30 and TRBJ2-1; D remains unclear. Trimming cost V 0 bases and J 4 bases, with 16 bases left between them. CDR3 length equals 16 residues. The germline V gene has CDR1 GTSNPN and CDR2 SVGIG (reference sequence). This chain's CDR3 is CAWSVLSLSQYNEQFF. CDR3 sequence (DNA): TGTGCCTGGAGTGTATTAAGTCTCTCCCAGTACAATGAGCAGTTCTTC. Together with reference TRBV30 and TRBJ2-1, the CDR3 gives the full variable domain: SQTIHQWPATLVQPVGSPLSLECTVEGTSNPNLYWYRQAAGRGLQLLFYSVGIGQISSEVPQNLSASRPQDRQFILSSKKLLLSDSGFYLCAWSVLSLSQYNEQFFGPGTRLTVL.

V and J are TRBV19 and TRBJ1-4, with 7 nucleotides matching TRBD1. This CDR3 has 15 residues. The V gene end was trimmed by 3 bases and the J gene end by 10 bases; junction bases not matched to a gene: 11. The germline V gene has CDR1 LNHDA and CDR2 SQIVND (reference sequence). The CDR3 sequence: CASSMAAGGRVKLFF. As DNA, the CDR3 is TGTGCCAGTAGTATGGCGGCAGGGGGAAGAGTAAAACTGTTTTTT.

V is TRBV18 and J is TRBJ1-2; 7 positions match TRBD1. The CDR3 covers 15 residues. Trimming at V came to 3 bases and at J to 6 bases, leaving 10 bases not matched to a gene. Looked up from germline, CDR1 is KGHSH and CDR2 is LQKENI. CDR3 loop: CASSPSTTGVNGYTF. The CDR3 DNA is TGTGCCAGCTCACCCTCGACCACAGGGGTTAATGGCTACACCTTC.

This clone was counted only a few times. This chain joins TRBV11-2 and TRBJ1-1; TRBD1 is a possible D gene (6 bases). The germline CDR1 and CDR2 sequences are SGHAT and FQNNGV. V lost 0 bases, J lost 6 bases, and 14 bases lay in between. The CDR3 is 15 residues long. The CDR3 sequence: CASSLDQGIRSEAFF. In DNA, the CDR3 is TGTGCCAGCAGCTTAGATCAGGGGATACGATCTGAAGCTTTCTTT.

The CDR3, as DNA: TGTGCCAGCAGCCAACCAGGGGGTGGAAGCTACAATGAGCAGTTCTTC. Translation gives CASSQPGGGSYNEQFF. J is TRBJ2-1 and V is TRBV7-9; TRBD1 matches 7 bases. Germline CDR1 SEHNR, CDR2 FQNEAQ (reference sequence). The CDR3 spans 16 residues. V gave up 5 bases and J gave up 3 bases; unmatched junction bases: 10. The variable domain in full, completed from reference TRBV7-9 and TRBJ2-1, reads DTGVSQNPRHKITKRGQNVTFRCDPISEHNRLYWYRQTLGQGPEFLTYFQNEAQLEKSRLLSDRFSAERPKGSFSTLEIQRTEQGDSAMYLCASSQPGGGSYNEQFFGPGTRLTVL.

Comments on this clone: The sample carries other DNA sequences with the same CDR3. J is TRBJ2-7 and V is TRBV11-2, with TRBD2 matching 10 bases. The V gene end was trimmed by 1 base and the J gene end by 0 bases; junction bases not matched to a gene: 3. The V gene's germline CDR1 is SGHAT and CDR2 FQNNGV. The CDR3 is 16 residues long. This chain's CDR3 is CASSLVLAGASYEQYF. Written as DNA, the CDR3 is TGTGCCAGCAGCTTAGTTCTAGCGGGAGCCTCCTACGAGCAGTACTTC.

The chain carries TRBV29-1 and TRBJ1-2, with 7 bases matching TRBD1. The CDR3 runs to 14 residues. Germline V gene sequence: CDR1 SQVTM, CDR2 ANQGSEA. V was pared by 2 bases and J by 7 bases, with 10 bases of the junction left unmatched. The CDR3 coding sequence is TGCAGCGTTGAAAAGGGGCAGGGGGATAGTGGCTACACCTTC. Protein sequence: CSVEKGQGDSGYTF.

The CDR3 loop is CASSLRGADEQYF. The CDR3 nucleotides read TGCGCCAGCAGCTTGCGGGGGGCCGACGAGCAGTACTTC. The chain has TRBV5-1 and TRBJ2-7; tentatively, D is TRBD2 (7 bases). Germline V lookup: CDR1 SGHRS, CDR2 YFSETQ. The V end lost 1 base, the J end lost 5 bases, and 10 bases lay between the germline ends. The CDR3 loop spans 13 amino acids.

This clone came up a few times. The chain has TRBV28 and TRBJ1-2; 8 bases map to TRBD1. Germline V gives CDR1 MDHEN, CDR2 SYDVKM. V gave up 6 bases and J gave up 3 bases; unmatched junction bases: 6. CDR3 length equals 14 residues. CDR3 sequence (DNA): TGTGCCAGCAGAACGACAGGGGTCGACTATGGCTACACCTTC. Translating gives CASRTTGVDYGYTF.

The rearrangement uses TRBV7-3 and TRBJ2-1, with 9 bases matching TRBD2. Trimming cost V 2 bases and J 6 bases; bases outside gene matches: 2. The CDR3 has 14 residues. The germline V gene has CDR1 SGHTA and CDR2 FQGTGA. The CDR3 loop is CASSLAGLANEQFF. Here the CDR3 DNA reads TGTGCCAGCAGCTTAGCGGGACTAGCCAATGAGCAGTTCTTC.

The chain has TRBV18 and TRBJ1-1; a possible D gene is TRBD1 (6 bases). CDR1 and CDR2 from the germline V gene are KGHSH and LQKENI. This CDR3 is 17 amino acids long. V lost 0 bases and J 2 bases, leaving 16 bases between the germline ends. The CDR3 loop reads CASSPPGGGVLNTEAFF. The CDR3 nucleotides are TGTGCCAGCTCACCACCGGGAGGGGGGGTCCTAAACACTGAAGCTTTCTTT.

The count of this clone is one. V and J are TRBV11-2 and TRBJ2-5; TRBD2 agrees at 7 bases. This CDR3 is 14 amino acids long. Per the germline V gene, CDR1 is SGHAT and CDR2 is FQNNGV. Trimming removed 5 bases from V and 4 bases from J; junction bases left unmatched: 7. The CDR3 nucleotides read TGTGCCAGCAGCCCCAGCGGGATGGGAGAGACCCAGTACTTC. Its translation is CASSPSGMGETQYF.

This chain uses TRBV5-8 with TRBJ2-5; tentatively, D is TRBD2 (6 bases). Germline V CDR1 and CDR2: SGHTS, YDEGEE. V lost 3 bases and J lost 2, with 17 bases in between. CDR3 size: 16 residues. The CDR3 protein is CASSSRQREPQETQYF. CDR3 in DNA: TGTGCCAGCAGCTCGCGCCAACGGGAGCCTCAAGAGACCCAGTACTTC.

The chain recombines TRBV5-5 with TRBJ2-5; TRBD2 might be the D (7 bases). V was cut by 4 bases and J by 3 bases, with 28 bases left in between. The length of the CDR3 is 19 residues. Germline assignment: CDR1 SGHKS and CDR2 YYEKEE (reference sequence). Here the CDR3 DNA reads TGTGCCAGCAGCCGATCCGATATGGGGGCAGTAAGCGGGGAAGAGACCCAGTACTTC. As protein: CASSRSDMGAVSGEETQYF.

The rearrangement links TRBV4-1 to TRBJ1-6, with D tentatively TRBD1 (5 bases). CDR1 MGHRA and CDR2 YSYEKL come from the germline V gene. Trimming left V 4 bases short and J 8 bases short, with 15 bases between. The CDR3 covers 15 residues. CDR3: CASSPRFGGDSPLHF. The DNA of the CDR3 is TGCGCCAGCAGCCCAAGATTTGGGGGGGATTCACCCCTCCACTTT.

The chain links TRBV9 to TRBJ1-1, with D tentatively TRBD1 (6 bases). Germline assignment: CDR1 SGDLS and CDR2 YYNGEE. The CDR3 contains 15 residues. V lost 3 bases, J lost 0 bases, and 12 bases lay in between. Written as DNA, the CDR3 is TGTGCCAGCAGCGCGACAGGTTCTATGAACACTGAAGCTTTCTTT. Translation: CASSATGSMNTEAFF.

This clone was seen just once. The V gene is TRBV9, the J gene TRBJ2-3, with D maybe TRBD2 (5 bases). CDR3 size: 15 residues. Germline CDR1 is SGDLS and CDR2 is YYNGEE. The ends were cut back, 0 bases at V and 3 bases at J, with 11 bases in the middle. The chain's CDR3 is CASSVDEGRTDTQYF. The DNA of the CDR3 is TGTGCCAGCAGCGTAGATGAGGGCCGTACAGATACGCAGTATTTT.

V is TRBV7-2 and J is TRBJ1-3; 9 bases align to TRBD1. The V and J ends lost 5 bases and 8 bases, in that order; junction bases with no gene match: 4. CDR3 size: 13 residues. CDR1 and CDR2 from the germline V gene are SGHTA and FQGNSA. The CDR3 loop is CASSLQGADTIYF. Written as DNA, the CDR3 is TGTGCCAGCAGCCTACAGGGGGCAGACACCATATATTTT.

This rearrangement joins TRBV21-1 to TRBJ2-3; TRBD2, the table's D call, lacks a check against the DNA. TRBV21-1 is a pseudogene. The CDR3 runs 16 residues. CDR3 protein: CAKVPDRGAQTDTQYF. The CDR3 nucleotides are TGTGCCAAGGTGCCAGATCGGGGGGCGCAAACAGATACGCAGTATTTT.

This clone has more than one count but fewer than ten. One end of the junction varies from germline; a read error may be responsible. DNA for the CDR3: TGTTCCAGCAGCTTGGGACTGGAGCAGTACTTC. This translates into CSSSLGLEQYF. The V call is TRBV7-9, the J call TRBJ2-7, with D maybe TRBD2 (6 bases). This CDR3 has 11 amino acids. Germline loops: CDR1 SEHNR, CDR2 FQNEAQ (reference sequence).

The gene calls are TRBV30 and TRBJ2-3; 8 nucleotides match TRBD2. Germline CDR1 reads GTSNPN; CDR2 reads SVGIG (reference sequence). V shed 3 bases, J shed 4 bases, and the junction held 0 bases outside the gene matches. This CDR3 is 12 amino acids long. The CDR3 loop reads CAWSGGADTQYF. The DNA for the CDR3 is TGTGCCTGGAGCGGGGGGGCAGATACGCAGTATTTT.

The CDR3 reads CASSTGYNEQFF. In DNA, the CDR3 is TGTGCCAGTAGTACAGGGTACAATGAGCAGTTCTTC. The chain joins TRBV19 to TRBJ2-1, with D possibly TRBD1 on 5 matching bases. V lost 4 bases and J lost 4, with 5 bases in between. Germline-derived CDR1 and CDR2 are LNHDA and SQIVND (reference sequence). The CDR3 consists of 12 residues.